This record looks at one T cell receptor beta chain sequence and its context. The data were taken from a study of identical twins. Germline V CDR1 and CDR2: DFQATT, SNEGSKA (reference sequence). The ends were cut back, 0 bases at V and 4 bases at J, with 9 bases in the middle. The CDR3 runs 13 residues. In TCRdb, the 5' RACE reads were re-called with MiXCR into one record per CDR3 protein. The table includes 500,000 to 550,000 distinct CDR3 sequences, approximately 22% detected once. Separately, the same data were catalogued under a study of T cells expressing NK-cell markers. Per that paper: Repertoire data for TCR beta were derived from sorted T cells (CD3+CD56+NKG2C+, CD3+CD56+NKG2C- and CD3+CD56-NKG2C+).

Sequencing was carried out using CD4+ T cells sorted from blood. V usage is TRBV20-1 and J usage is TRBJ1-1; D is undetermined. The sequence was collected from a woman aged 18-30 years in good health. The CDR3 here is CSARDTMGTEAFF. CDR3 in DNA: TGCAGTGCTAGAGATACGATGGGCACTGAAGCTTTCTTT.